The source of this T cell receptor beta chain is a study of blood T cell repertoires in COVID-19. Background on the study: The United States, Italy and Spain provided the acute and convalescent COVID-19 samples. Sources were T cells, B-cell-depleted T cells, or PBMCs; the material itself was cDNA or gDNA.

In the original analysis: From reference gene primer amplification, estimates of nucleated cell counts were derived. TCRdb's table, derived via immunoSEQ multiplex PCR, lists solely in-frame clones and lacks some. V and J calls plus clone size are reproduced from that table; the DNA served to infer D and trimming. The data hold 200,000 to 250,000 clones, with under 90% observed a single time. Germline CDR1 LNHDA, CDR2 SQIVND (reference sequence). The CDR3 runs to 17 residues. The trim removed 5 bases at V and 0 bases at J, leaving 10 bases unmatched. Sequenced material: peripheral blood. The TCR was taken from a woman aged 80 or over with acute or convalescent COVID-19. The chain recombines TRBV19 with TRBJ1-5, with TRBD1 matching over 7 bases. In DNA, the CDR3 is TGTGCCAGTAGTCCCGGAGGGGGCACCTATAGCAATCAGCCCCAGCATTTT. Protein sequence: CASSPGGGTYSNQPQHF.